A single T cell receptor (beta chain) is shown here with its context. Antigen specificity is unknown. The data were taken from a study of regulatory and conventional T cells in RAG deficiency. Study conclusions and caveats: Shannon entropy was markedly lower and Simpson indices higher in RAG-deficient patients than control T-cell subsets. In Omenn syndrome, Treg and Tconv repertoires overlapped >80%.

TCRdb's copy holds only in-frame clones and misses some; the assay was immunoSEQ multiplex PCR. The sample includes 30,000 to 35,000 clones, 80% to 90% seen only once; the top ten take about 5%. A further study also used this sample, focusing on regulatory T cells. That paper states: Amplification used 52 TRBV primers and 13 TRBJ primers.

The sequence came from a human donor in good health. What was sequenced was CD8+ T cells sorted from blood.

The CDR3: CASNLWDNSPLHF. CDR3 DNA sequence: TGTGCCTCTAACCTATGGGATAATTCACCCCTCCACTTT. The chain is built from TRBV30 and TRBJ1-6, with no clear D. Looked up from germline, CDR1 is GTSNPN and CDR2 is SVGIG (reference sequence). This CDR3 is built from 13 residues. V lost 7 bases and J lost 5, with 12 bases in between.